This T cell receptor (beta chain) was documented in a study of metastatic and nonmetastatic thyroid tumors. Per the original methods: The study built a papillary thyroid cancer distant-metastasis classifier from CDR3 differences across clinicopathological groups. Using MiXCR, TCRdb re-called clones from the PCR reads. The V and J calls, along with clone size, are taken from TCRdb and not from the paper's own processing. The data contain just under 45,000 clones, about 3.3% of them seen just once; the ten biggest clones take up 7.5% to 10%. Thyroid surgery had not been preceded by any treatment in any patient. CDR3 size: 13 residues. The V end lost 2 bases, the J end lost 4 bases, and 6 bases lay between the germline ends. This clone was observed a handful of times.

Material: blood. The chain uses TRBV12-3 or TRBV12-4 and TRBJ1-5; D is unclear. The source is a female donor with papillary thyroid cancer or a benign thyroid nodule (not recorded which). Some clones in this sample may be carry-over from other donors' samples. CDR3 loop: CASSLRENQPQHF. The CDR3, as DNA: TGTGCCAGCAGTTTACGGGAGAATCAGCCCCAGCATTTT.